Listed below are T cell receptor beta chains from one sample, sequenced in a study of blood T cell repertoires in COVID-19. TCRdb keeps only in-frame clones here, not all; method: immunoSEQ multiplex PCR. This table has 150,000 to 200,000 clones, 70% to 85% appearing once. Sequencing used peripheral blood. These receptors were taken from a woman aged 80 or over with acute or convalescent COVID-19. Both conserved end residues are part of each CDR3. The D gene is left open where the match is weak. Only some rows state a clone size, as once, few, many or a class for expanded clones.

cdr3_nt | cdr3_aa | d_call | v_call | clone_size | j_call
TGTGCCAGCAGCGAACCGCGACACCTTAATGAAAAACTGTTTTTT | CASSEPRHLNEKLFF | - | TRBV21-1 | - | TRBJ1-4
TGTGCCAGCAGTGAAGGAGCAAACTCCTACGAGCAGTACTTC | CASSEGANSYEQYF | - | TRBV6-1 | - | TRBJ2-7
TGTGCCACCAGCCTTGACAGGGTATCCTACGAGCAGTACTTC | CATSLDRVSYEQYF | TRBD1 | TRBV15 | few | TRBJ2-7
TGTGCCAGCTCACCGGGACTAGCGGCGAAGGAGCAGTACTTC | CASSPGLAAKEQYF | TRBD2 | TRBV18 | - | TRBJ2-7
TGTGCCAGCAGTGCGGAGCCGACAGGGTGGAACACTGAAGCTTTCTTT | CASSAEPTGWNTEAFF | TRBD1 | TRBV6-1 | few | TRBJ1-1
TGCGCCAGCAGCGCGGCGGGATGGGGGACCGGGGAGCTGTTTTTT | CASSAAGWGTGELFF | - | TRBV5-1 | - | TRBJ2-2
TGTGCCAGCAGTTTAGGGCAGCACTACGAGCAGTACTTC | CASSLGQHYEQYF | - | TRBV28 | few | TRBJ2-7
TGTGCCATCAGTGAACAGGGGTTGGTAACTGAAGCTTTCTTT | CAISEQGLVTEAFF | TRBD1 | TRBV10-3 | - | TRBJ1-1
TGTGCCAGCAGCTTCGATAGGGGCTCCTACAATGAGCAGTTCTTC | CASSFDRGSYNEQFF | - | TRBV11-2 | - | TRBJ2-1
TGTGCCAGCAGCTGGGGACAGGGCTACGAGCAGTACTTC | CASSWGQGYEQYF | TRBD1 | TRBV11-3 | - | TRBJ2-7
TGCGCCAGCAGCCTTGGACAGGGGGCACGTGAGACCCAGTACTTC | CASSLGQGARETQYF | TRBD1 | TRBV4-1 | - | TRBJ2-5
TGTGCCAGCAGGGGACACAGGGGGCAAGAGACCCAGTACTTC | CASRGHRGQETQYF | TRBD1 | TRBV6-5 | - | TRBJ2-5
TGTGCCACCAGTGAGCCGACTAGCGGGGCCTACACCGGGGAGCTGTTTTTT | CATSEPTSGAYTGELFF | TRBD2 | TRBV24-1 | medium-sized | TRBJ2-2
TGTGCCAGCAGCGGGGGCGGGATGGAGACCCAGTACTTC | CASSGGGMETQYF | - | TRBV9 | - | TRBJ2-5
TGTGCCAGCAGCGTAGGGGGGGGCAGAAATCAGCCCCAGCATTTT | CASSVGGGRNQPQHF | - | TRBV9 | - | TRBJ1-5
TGTGCCAGCAGCGTAGGAGGCCGTGTCTACGAGCAGTACTTC | CASSVGGRVYEQYF | - | TRBV9 | - | TRBJ2-7
TGTGCCAGCAGTTACCGGGGAGAGTCCTACGAGCAGTACTTC | CASSYRGESYEQYF | - | TRBV6-5 | - | TRBJ2-7
TGTGCCAGCAACCGGCTAGCGGCCTACAATGAGCAGTTCTTC | CASNRLAAYNEQFF | TRBD2 | TRBV7-9 | - | TRBJ2-1
TGTGCCAGTAGTATAGCCCCCCCACGACAGGGACACTACAATGAGCAGTTCTTC | CASSIAPPRQGHYNEQFF | TRBD1 | TRBV19 | - | TRBJ2-1
TGTGCCAGCATCCAGGACAGGAACACTGAAGCTTTCTTT | CASIQDRNTEAFF | - | TRBV6-5 | - | TRBJ1-1
TGCGCCAGCAGCCAAGCTCCTGGGGGGGCTGGGTCCTACGAGCAGTACTTC | CASSQAPGGAGSYEQYF | - | TRBV4-1 | - | TRBJ2-7
TGTGCCAGTACCCACCAGGGACAGAACACTGAAGCTTTCTTT | CASTHQGQNTEAFF | - | TRBV19 | - | TRBJ1-1
TGTGCCAGCATGAGGCAGGGAAGCAATCAGCCCCAGCATTTT | CASMRQGSNQPQHF | - | TRBV27 | - | TRBJ1-5
TGCGCCAGCAGCTGGGGGGACAGGGGTAACACAGATACGCAGTATTTT | CASSWGDRGNTDTQYF | TRBD1 | TRBV5-1 | - | TRBJ2-3
TGTGCCAGCAGCCCAGGGCTAGAAAAACTGTTTTTT | CASSPGLEKLFF | - | TRBV7-9 | - | TRBJ1-4
TGCGCCAGCAGCTTGCAGGGCGGCTATGGCTACACCTTC | CASSLQGGYGYTF | - | TRBV5-1 | - | TRBJ1-2
TGCGCCAGCAGGACCCAGGAGGACACTGAAGCTTTCTTT | CASRTQEDTEAFF | - | TRBV5-1 | - | TRBJ1-1
TGTGCCAGCAGACGGGACACGAAGGACTATGGCTACACCTTC | CASRRDTKDYGYTF | - | TRBV6-5 | - | TRBJ1-2
TGCGCCAGCAGCCAAGGCCACACGCGGGGGTTGGCTGAAGCTTTCTTT | CASSQGHTRGLAEAFF | - | TRBV4-1 | few | TRBJ1-1
TGTGCCAGCAGCTCACTAGGGCAGGGGGGTAATGAAAAACTGTTTTTT | CASSSLGQGGNEKLFF | TRBD1 | TRBV7-8 | - | TRBJ1-4
TGTGCCAGCAGCTTAAACTACCATTACAATGAGCAGTTCTTC | CASSLNYHYNEQFF | - | TRBV7-9 | - | TRBJ2-1
TGTGCCACCTATCCCGGGACAGGGAGGGGGGCCTATGGCTACACCTTC | CATYPGTGRGAYGYTF | TRBD1 | TRBV7-9 | few | TRBJ1-2
TGCGCCAGCAGCCCGGATGGGGGCTCTAATGAAAAACTGTTTTTT | CASSPDGGSNEKLFF | - | TRBV5-1 | medium-sized | TRBJ1-4
TGTGCCAGCACCAGGGCAGGGCCACTTGACTATGGCTACACCTTC | CASTRAGPLDYGYTF | - | TRBV25-1 | - | TRBJ1-2
TGTGCCAGCAGCCAAGTAAGGGGGAGCGCTGAAGCTTTCTTT | CASSQVRGSAEAFF | - | TRBV3-1/TRBV3-2 | - | TRBJ1-1
TGTGCCATCAGTGGGTCGGGACAGGGGGCGGATTCACCCCTCCACTTT | CAISGSGQGADSPLHF | TRBD1 | TRBV10-3 | - | TRBJ1-6
TGTGCCAGCAGCGGGGGACAGCAAAATGAAAAACTGTTTTTT | CASSGGQQNEKLFF | TRBD1 | TRBV9 | - | TRBJ1-4
TGCAGCGTTGTATATAGAGACTATGGCTACACCTTC | CSVVYRDYGYTF | - | TRBV29-1 | - | TRBJ1-2
TGTGCCAGTAGTATCTGGGGGCGGACGGAGACCCAGTACTTC | CASSIWGRTETQYF | - | TRBV19 | - | TRBJ2-5
TGTGCCAGTAGTATACCGCATCCGGGACAGGGAGGGAGGAATCAGCCCCAGCATTTT | CASSIPHPGQGGRNQPQHF | TRBD1 | TRBV19 | few | TRBJ1-5
TGTGCTAGTGCCCCCTCTGGGGGGGGAAACATTCAGTACTTC | CASAPSGGGNIQYF | TRBD2 | TRBV12-5 | - | TRBJ2-4
TGTGCCAGCAGCTTAGCGCAGGGACAGGGTGAACTGTTTTTT | CASSLAQGQGELFF | TRBD1 | TRBV7-2 | - | TRBJ2-2
TGTGCCAGCATGAGGTCCTTGAACACCGGGGAGCTGTTTTTT | CASMRSLNTGELFF | - | TRBV28 | - | TRBJ2-2
TGCAGCGCCTTGGGGGGGCCCGGGGCCCAGTACTTC | CSALGGPGAQYF | - | TRBV29-1 | - | TRBJ2-5
TGTGCCAGCTCACCACTAGAGGCAACTAATGAAAAACTGTTTTTT | CASSPLEATNEKLFF | - | TRBV18 | - | TRBJ1-4
TGTGCCAGCAGCCCGGGCAGGGGATTCCAAGAGACCCAGTACTTC | CASSPGRGFQETQYF | - | TRBV5-5 | - | TRBJ2-5
TGTGCCAGCAGCCTCGGGGGACTAGCGGCATACGAGCAGTACTTC | CASSLGGLAAYEQYF | TRBD2 | TRBV5-4 | - | TRBJ2-7
TGTGCCAGCAGCTCCCAGGGTAGGGGGTATGGCTACACCTTC | CASSSQGRGYGYTF | - | TRBV5-4 | - | TRBJ1-2
TGTGCCAGCTCACCATGGGAGAACGGGGGGGCAGATACGCAGTATTTT | CASSPWENGGADTQYF | TRBD2 | TRBV18 | once | TRBJ2-3
TGCGCCAGCAGCTTGGAACAGGATCTCGGGACTGAAGCTTTCTTT | CASSLEQDLGTEAFF | - | TRBV5-1 | once | TRBJ1-1
TGTGCCAGCAGCTCACAGGGGGAGCAGTACTTC | CASSSQGEQYF | TRBD1 | TRBV7-8 | - | TRBJ2-7
TGTGCCAGCAGCCGAACAGGAGTTGTTAGCTATGGCTACACCTTC | CASSRTGVVSYGYTF | - | TRBV6-5 | - | TRBJ1-2
TGTGCCAGCAGTGATACAGGGCCCCACACTGAAGCTTTCTTT | CASSDTGPHTEAFF | - | TRBV6-1 | - | TRBJ1-1